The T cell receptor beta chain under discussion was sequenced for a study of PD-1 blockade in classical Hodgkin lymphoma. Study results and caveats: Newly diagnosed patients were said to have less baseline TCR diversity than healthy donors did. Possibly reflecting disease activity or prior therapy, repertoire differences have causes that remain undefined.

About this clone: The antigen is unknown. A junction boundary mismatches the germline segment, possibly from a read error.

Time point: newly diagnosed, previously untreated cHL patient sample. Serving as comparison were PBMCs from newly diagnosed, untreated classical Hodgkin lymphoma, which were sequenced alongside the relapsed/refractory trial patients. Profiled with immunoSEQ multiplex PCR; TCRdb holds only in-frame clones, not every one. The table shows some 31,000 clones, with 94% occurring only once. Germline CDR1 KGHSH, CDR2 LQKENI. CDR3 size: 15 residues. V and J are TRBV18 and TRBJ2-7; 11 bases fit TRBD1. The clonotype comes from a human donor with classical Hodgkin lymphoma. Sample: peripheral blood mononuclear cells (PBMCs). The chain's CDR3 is CASSPRGQGGTYVSF. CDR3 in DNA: TGTGCCAGCTCACCAAGGGGACAGGGGGGCACCTACGTTAGCTTC.